This is a list of T cell receptor beta chains from one sample in a study of response to subunit inactivated influenza vaccine. TCRdb recomputed calls from the RT-PCR reads with MiXCR, one row per CDR3 protein. The sample holds roughly 670,000 distinct CDR3 sequences; around 15% are singletons and the top ten take roughly 7.6%. The sequencing here drew on PBMCs from blood, taken less than 15 days before vaccination. The receptors here all came from a man aged 45 to 65 who received an inactivated influenza vaccine. CDR3s leave out the opening cysteine and the closing phenylalanine or tryptophan. Fields, in order: V gene, J gene, CDR3 protein.

V: TRBV24-1; J: TRBJ2-5; CDR3: ATGGTSGPQETQY
V: TRBV4-3; J: TRBJ2-1; CDR3: ASRPGPSPWDEQF
V: TRBV2; J: TRBJ2-5; CDR3: ASSVGWKETQY
V: TRBV14; J: TRBJ1-5; CDR3: ASSQGPREPQH
V: TRBV6-2/TRBV6-3; J: TRBJ2-7; CDR3: ASSYNQGTDRTRGEQY
V: TRBV11-2; J: TRBJ2-7; CDR3: APRGGSSYEQY
V: TRBV14; J: TRBJ2-5; CDR3: ASSQDRDRGLGETQY
V: TRBV7-2; J: TRBJ2-1; CDR3: ASSGVGGIIYEQF
V: TRBV29-1; J: TRBJ1-2; CDR3: SVEFRGLTDYGYT
V: TRBV2; J: TRBJ2-1; CDR3: ASSTRTSGSYNEQF
V: TRBV3-1; J: TRBJ1-1; CDR3: ASSHLGQGEAF
V: TRBV28; J: TRBJ2-5; CDR3: ASSPGTGGFETQY
V: TRBV6-2/TRBV6-3; J: TRBJ2-1; CDR3: ASSYSRGGNGNEQF
V: TRBV5-1; J: TRBJ2-7; CDR3: ASSSAEVGTYEQY
V: TRBV4-1; J: TRBJ2-7; CDR3: ASSHPSGGHSYEQY
V: TRBV10-3; J: TRBJ2-4; CDR3: AMADSKNIQY
V: TRBV7-3; J: TRBJ2-3; CDR3: ASRLQRERPDTQY
V: TRBV7-9; J: TRBJ1-1; CDR3: ASSPPGLTNTEAF
V: TRBV30; J: TRBJ2-2; CDR3: AWSRGWGDSNTGELF
V: TRBV4-1; J: TRBJ2-1; CDR3: ASSQLSLSSYNEQF
V: TRBV24-1; J: TRBJ2-5; CDR3: ATSDPPGQGDGETQY
V: TRBV5-1; J: TRBJ2-4; CDR3: ASSPTTGSGNIQY
V: TRBV10-3; J: TRBJ2-2; CDR3: AIRTVDGRAWDTGELF
V: TRBV29-1; J: TRBJ2-7; CDR3: SVRQDRVFGEQY
V: TRBV15; J: TRBJ2-5; CDR3: ATSRDEGSGTQY
V: TRBV20-1; J: TRBJ2-3; CDR3: SARVGGYTDTQY
V: TRBV6-2/TRBV6-3; J: TRBJ1-5; CDR3: ASRFVSNQPQH
V: TRBV20-1; J: TRBJ2-1; CDR3: SARGPIPYNEQF
V: TRBV4-2; J: TRBJ2-1; CDR3: ASSRPGQEVHEQF
V: TRBV28; J: TRBJ2-3; CDR3: ASSLVYQPQY
V: TRBV5-1; J: TRBJ2-5; CDR3: ASSLVFGGTGETQY
V: TRBV29-1; J: TRBJ2-2; CDR3: SVHNTGELF
V: TRBV20-1; J: TRBJ2-7; CDR3: SARGDRDYEQY
V: TRBV6-5; J: TRBJ1-2; CDR3: ASSSGTANYGYT
V: TRBV5-1; J: TRBJ2-1; CDR3: ASSPNSGAGAYNEQF
V: TRBV6-1; J: TRBJ1-2; CDR3: ASSEGRQGLGYT
V: TRBV20-1; J: TRBJ2-7; CDR3: SARDRLAGHSYEQY
V: TRBV27; J: TRBJ2-3; CDR3: ASSWRFTDTQY
V: TRBV6-5; J: TRBJ2-5; CDR3: ASVRLAGGQETQY
V: TRBV24-1; J: TRBJ2-1; CDR3: ATRAGGPHNEQF
V: TRBV10-3; J: TRBJ2-3; CDR3: AISGGLAGNTDTQY
V: TRBV4-2; J: TRBJ2-3; CDR3: ASSPAGGPPFSTDTQY
V: TRBV3-1; J: TRBJ2-1; CDR3: ASSLPPGLAGRYEQF
V: TRBV6-5; J: TRBJ2-1; CDR3: ASSSRTGVKLSEQF
V: TRBV28; J: TRBJ2-1; CDR3: ASSLGVGRSEQF
V: TRBV5-1; J: TRBJ1-1; CDR3: ASTLGNGAF
V: TRBV7-2; J: TRBJ2-7; CDR3: ASSLTVPSYEQY
V: TRBV20-1; J: TRBJ2-1; CDR3: SAPPYEQF
V: TRBV20-1; J: TRBJ1-1; CDR3: SALTVNTEAF
V: TRBV11-3; J: TRBJ2-1; CDR3: ASSLNQADNEQF
V: TRBV10-2; J: TRBJ2-1; CDR3: ASSVGGGLERNEQF
V: TRBV12-3/TRBV12-4; J: TRBJ2-7; CDR3: ASSAQQAYYEQY
V: TRBV20-1; J: TRBJ2-3; CDR3: SARWGGTDTQY
V: TRBV2; J: TRBJ2-5; CDR3: ASSRDGQETQY
V: TRBV28; J: TRBJ2-3; CDR3: ASSATSGSTDTQY
V: TRBV9; J: TRBJ1-5; CDR3: ASSPGTGGYQPQH
V: TRBV7-9; J: TRBJ2-7; CDR3: ASSPPAWVGHEQY